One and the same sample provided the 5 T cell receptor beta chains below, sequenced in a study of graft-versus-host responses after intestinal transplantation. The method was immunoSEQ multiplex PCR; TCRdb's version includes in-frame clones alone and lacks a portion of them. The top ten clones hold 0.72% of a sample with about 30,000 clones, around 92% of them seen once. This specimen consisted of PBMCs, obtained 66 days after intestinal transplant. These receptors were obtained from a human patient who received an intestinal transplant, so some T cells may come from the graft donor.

CDR3 sequence (DNA): TGTGCCTGGAGTGTTCGAATCGGGAGGGCCATAAATGAGCAGTTCTTC. It specifies CAWSVRIGRAINEQFF. This chain links TRBV30 with TRBJ2-1, with 8 bases matching TRBD2. The CDR3 consists of 16 residues. The V and J ends lost 0 bases and 7 bases, in that order; junction bases with no gene match: 11. The V gene's germline CDR1 is GTSNPN and CDR2 SVGIG (reference sequence).

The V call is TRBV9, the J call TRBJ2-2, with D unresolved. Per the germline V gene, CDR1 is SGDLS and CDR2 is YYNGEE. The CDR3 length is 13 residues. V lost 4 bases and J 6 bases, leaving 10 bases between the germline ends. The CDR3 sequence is CASSWRVAGELFF. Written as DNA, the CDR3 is TGTGCCAGCAGCTGGAGAGTAGCCGGGGAGCTGTTTTTT.

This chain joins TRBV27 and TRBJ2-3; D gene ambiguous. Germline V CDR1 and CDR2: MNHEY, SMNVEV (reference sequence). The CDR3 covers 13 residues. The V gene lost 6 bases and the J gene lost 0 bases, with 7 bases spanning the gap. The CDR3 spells CASSEQSTDTQYF. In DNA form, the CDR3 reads TGTGCCAGCAGCGAACAAAGCACAGATACGCAGTATTTT.

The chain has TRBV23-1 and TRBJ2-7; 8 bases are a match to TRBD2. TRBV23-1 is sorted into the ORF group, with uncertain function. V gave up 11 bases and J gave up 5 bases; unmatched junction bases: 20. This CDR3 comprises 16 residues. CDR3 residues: CAPETGGGHKDDEQYF. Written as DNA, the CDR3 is TGCGCCCCTGAGACGGGGGGGGGACATAAGGACGACGAGCAGTACTTC.

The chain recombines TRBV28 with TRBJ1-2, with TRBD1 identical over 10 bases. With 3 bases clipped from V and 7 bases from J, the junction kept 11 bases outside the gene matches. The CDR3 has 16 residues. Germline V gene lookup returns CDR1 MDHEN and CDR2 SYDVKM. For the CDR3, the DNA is TGTGCCAGCAGTTTGACAATGACAGGGGGCGCTATTGGCTACACCTTC. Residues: CASSLTMTGGAIGYTF.